This T cell receptor (beta chain) was captured in a study of human T cells and chemical hapten exposure. This clonotype has at least ten counts. TCRdb recomputed calls from the RACE reads with MiXCR, one row per CDR3 protein. The repertoire consists of around 110,000 distinct CDR3 sequences, with 12% occurring once and the leading ten covering just over 1.4%. Described time point: patch test 1, 2 weeks after DPC sensitization. Treatment specified: therapeutic diphenylcyclopropenone sensitization with weekly scalp DPC. The germline CDR1 and CDR2 sequences are LGHNA and YSLEER. Unmatched junction bases numbered 8, after V lost 0 bases and J lost 4 bases. The CDR3 sequence is 17 residues long.

The material was whole blood, obtained in connection with sensitization to the hapten diphenylcyclopropenone (DPC). The rearrangement joins TRBV4-3 to TRBJ2-2; 7 nucleotides align to TRBD1. The TCR originated in a woman aged 50 to 65 with alopecia areata. Some clones in this sample may be carry-over from other donors' samples. In nucleotides, the CDR3 is TGCGCCAGCAGCCAAGAAAGGGACAGAACCTCCACCGGGGAGCTGTTTTTT. Translation: CASSQERDRTSTGELFF.